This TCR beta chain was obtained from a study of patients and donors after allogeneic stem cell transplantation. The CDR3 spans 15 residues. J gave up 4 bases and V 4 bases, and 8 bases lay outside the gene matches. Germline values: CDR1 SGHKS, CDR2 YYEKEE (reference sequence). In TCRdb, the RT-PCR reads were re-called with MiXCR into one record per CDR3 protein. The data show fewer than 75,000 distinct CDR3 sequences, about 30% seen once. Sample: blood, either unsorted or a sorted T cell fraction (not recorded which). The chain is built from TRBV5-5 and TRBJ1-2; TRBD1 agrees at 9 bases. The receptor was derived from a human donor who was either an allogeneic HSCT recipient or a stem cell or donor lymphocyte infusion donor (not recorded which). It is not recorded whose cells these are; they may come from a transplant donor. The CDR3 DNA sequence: TGTGCCAGCAGCCCTGTGGGGACAGGGAGCTATGGCTACACCTTC. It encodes CASSPVGTGSYGYTF.